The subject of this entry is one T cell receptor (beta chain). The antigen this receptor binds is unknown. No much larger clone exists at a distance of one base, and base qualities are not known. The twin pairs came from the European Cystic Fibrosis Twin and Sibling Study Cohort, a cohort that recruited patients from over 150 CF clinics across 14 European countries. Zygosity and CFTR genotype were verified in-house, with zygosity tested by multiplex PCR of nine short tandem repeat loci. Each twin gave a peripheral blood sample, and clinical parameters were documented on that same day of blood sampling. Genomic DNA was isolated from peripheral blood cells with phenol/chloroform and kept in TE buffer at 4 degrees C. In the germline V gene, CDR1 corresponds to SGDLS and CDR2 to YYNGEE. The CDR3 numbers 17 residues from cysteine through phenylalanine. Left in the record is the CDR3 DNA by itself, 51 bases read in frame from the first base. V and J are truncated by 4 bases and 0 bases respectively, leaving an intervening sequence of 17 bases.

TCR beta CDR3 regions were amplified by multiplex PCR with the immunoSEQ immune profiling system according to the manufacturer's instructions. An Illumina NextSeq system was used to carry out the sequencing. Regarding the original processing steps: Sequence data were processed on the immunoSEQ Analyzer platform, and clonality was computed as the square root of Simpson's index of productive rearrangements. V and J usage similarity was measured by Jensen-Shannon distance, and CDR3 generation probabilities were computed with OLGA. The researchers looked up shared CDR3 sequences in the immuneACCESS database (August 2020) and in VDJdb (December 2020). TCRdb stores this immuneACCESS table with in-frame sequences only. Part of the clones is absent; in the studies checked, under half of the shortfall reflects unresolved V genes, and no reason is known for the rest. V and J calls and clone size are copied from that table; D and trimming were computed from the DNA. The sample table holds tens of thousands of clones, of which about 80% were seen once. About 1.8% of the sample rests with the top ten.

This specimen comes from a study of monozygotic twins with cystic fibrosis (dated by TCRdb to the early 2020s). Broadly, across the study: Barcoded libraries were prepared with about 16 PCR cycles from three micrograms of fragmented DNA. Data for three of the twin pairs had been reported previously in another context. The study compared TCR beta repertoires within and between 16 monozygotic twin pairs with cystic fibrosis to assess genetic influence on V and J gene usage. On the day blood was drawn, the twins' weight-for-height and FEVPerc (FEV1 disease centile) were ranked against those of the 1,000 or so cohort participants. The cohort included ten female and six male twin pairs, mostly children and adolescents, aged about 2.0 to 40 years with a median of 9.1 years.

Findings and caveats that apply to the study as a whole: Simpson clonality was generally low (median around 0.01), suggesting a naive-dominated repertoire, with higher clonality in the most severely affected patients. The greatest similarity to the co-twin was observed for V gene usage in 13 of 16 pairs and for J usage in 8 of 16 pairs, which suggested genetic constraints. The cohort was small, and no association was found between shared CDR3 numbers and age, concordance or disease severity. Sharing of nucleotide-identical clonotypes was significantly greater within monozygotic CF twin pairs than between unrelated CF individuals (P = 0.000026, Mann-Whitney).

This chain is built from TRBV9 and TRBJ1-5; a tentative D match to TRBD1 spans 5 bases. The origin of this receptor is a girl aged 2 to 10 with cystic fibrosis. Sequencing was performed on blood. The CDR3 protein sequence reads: CASSNGEGPYSNQPQHF. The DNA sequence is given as TGTGCCAGCAGCAATGGTGAGGGGCCGTATAGCAATCAGCCCCAGCATTTT.